This TCR beta chain originates from a study of T-cell memory formation after mild COVID-19 (dated by TCRdb to about 2021). General notes on the study: Most TCR sequence clusters were specific to one of the two donors. Two young, previously healthy adult volunteers, one female and one male, were included in the cohort. In a couple of donors, T-cell clones that expanded and contracted after mild COVID-19 were tracked by sequencing TCRalpha and TCRbeta repertoires over time.

Only a few counts were recorded for this clonotype. Its target antigen remains unknown. The sample holds no much larger clone one base away, and base qualities are not on file. According to the germline V gene, CDR1 reads SGHVS and CDR2 reads FNYEAQ. From the cysteine up to the phenylalanine, the CDR3 has a length of 16 residues. Only the CDR3 DNA stays, 48 bases, in frame from base 1. V is reduced by 5 bases and J by 6 bases, leaving a spacing of 19 bases between them. What the study reported, not specific to this receptor: Only a couple of mild cases were covered in the study, and larger cohorts including severe cases with pre-infection samples were considered necessary. Some responding clones were detected in pre-infection memory, suggesting pre-existing cross-reactive memory T cells joined the SARS-CoV-2 response. From day 15 to 85, contracting clones showed balanced CD4/CD8 phenotypes, whereas a second wave of clones that expanded from day 15 to 37 leaned towards CD4+. Contracting CD4+ clones were found mainly in CM and EM memory subsets, while CD8+ clones were enriched in EMRA. SARS-CoV-2 specificity was not confirmed for the second-wave clones peaking on day 37.

Instrument used: Illumina NovaSeq 6000. cDNA libraries for TCRalpha and TCRbeta were prepared by 5'RACE using constant-segment primers, with sample barcodes and unique molecular identifiers added. Trizol reagent was used to extract RNA from every sample. Libraries were amplified in two PCR steps, with a second sample barcode and Illumina TruSeq adapters added in the second step. Sequencing of the libraries was done on an Illumina NovaSeq, producing 2 x 150 bp paired-end reads. The study's processing was this. Reads were demultiplexed and collapsed into UMI-guided consensus sequences with migec v1.2.7. Using mixcr v2.1.11, UMI consensuses were aligned to TRA and TRB V and J templates and then assembled into clonotypes. Clonotypes were classified as expanded or contracted when called significant by both edgeR and NoisET, with noise models trained on biological replicates. For edgeR calls, the thresholds were a false discovery rate-adjusted p below 0.01 and a log2 fold-change of 1. As an exploratory analysis of dynamics, max-normalized trajectories of the 1000 most abundant clonotypes were examined by PCA with hierarchical clustering. The CD4 or CD8 phenotype of responding clones was assigned using the separately sequenced CD4+ and CD8+ repertoires. TCRdb redid the processing of the public reads, applying fastp at Q25 and MiXCR, and retained in-frame beta chains. Every distinct CDR3 protein forms one entry, paired with its most common genes and DNA. The authors' filters were not applied to this entry. The sample profile shows some 340,000 distinct CDR3 sequences; over 10% of them were found once. The ten largest account for 20% to 25% of the sample.

Ficoll-Paque density gradient centrifugation was used to isolate PBMCs. This sequence uses TRBV7-6 and TRBJ2-2; TRBD1 could be the D gene, as 6 bases match. The TCR comes from a man younger than 35 who had mild COVID-19 (a few samples of this study predate the infection). The sample titles of this study are shuffled in the database, so cell type and time point are left out; the donor was told from shared clones. Sequenced sample: PBMCs or a T cell subset sorted from them (not recorded which). Read as DNA, the sequence is TGTGCCAGCAGCCCTCGGCCGGGACAACAACCCGGGGAGCTGTTTTTT. Protein translation: CASSPRPGQQPGELFF.